Each of the 20 T cell receptor beta chains below was sequenced from the same sample in a study of early T cells in non-severe SARS-CoV-2 infection. One entry per CDR3 protein results from TCRdb running MiXCR on the 5' RACE reads. The sample has about 19,000 distinct CDR3 sequences, roughly 4.6% seen once. The sequencing input was whole blood. These receptors were obtained from an adult who was a healthcare worker with PCR-confirmed SARS-CoV-2 infection or an uninfected control (not recorded which).

This clonotype was counted at least ten times. The chain has TRBV5-1 and TRBJ1-1; 9 bases are a match to TRBD1. The germline V gene has CDR1 SGHRS and CDR2 YFSETQ. V shed 4 bases and J 2 bases; nucleotides not matched to a gene: 9. The CDR3 is made up of 16 amino acids. Here the CDR3 reads CASSGGTGPVNTEAFF. CDR3 nucleotides: TGCGCCAGCAGCGGGGGGACAGGGCCCGTTAACACTGAAGCTTTCTTT.

This clonotype appeared many times. The chain combines TRBV20-1 with TRBJ2-5; no clear D gene. The germline V gene encodes CDR1 DFQATT and CDR2 SNEGSKA (reference sequence). V was pared by 0 bases and J by 9 bases, with 17 bases between. The CDR3 loop spans 14 amino acids. The DNA for the CDR3 is TGCAGTGCTAGAGATCTTGGGCTACACCTGGCCCAGTACTTC. Translation gives CSARDLGLHLAQYF.

The chain uses TRBV5-1 and TRBJ2-2; D call uncertain. This CDR3 spans 14 amino acids. The germline gives CDR1 SGHRS, CDR2 YFSETQ. Between the trimmed V and J ends, which lost 4 bases and 8 bases, there was a span of 15 bases. CDR3 in DNA: TGCGCCAGCAGCCAGGCGCTCATAGAAGGGGAGCTGTTTTTT. This gives the protein CASSQALIEGELFF.

Many counts were recorded for this clonotype. This sequence joins TRBV18 and TRBJ1-6; perhaps TRBD1 as D (5 bases). With 2 bases removed from V and 7 bases from J, the gap between germline ends came to 12 bases. This CDR3 region has 15 residues. CDR1 and CDR2 from the germline V gene are KGHSH and LQKENI. CDR3 residues: CASSPNGGFNSPLHF. The CDR3 DNA is TGTGCCAGCTCACCAAACGGGGGTTTCAATTCACCCCTCCACTTT.

This clonotype was detected many times. The chain joins TRBV20-1 to TRBJ2-5; tentative D call: TRBD1 (5 bases). V was pared by 4 bases and J by 1 base, with 7 bases between. The CDR3 has 12 amino acids. Germline values: CDR1 DFQATT, CDR2 SNEGSKA (reference sequence). The CDR3 loop is CSAIQVQETQYF. In DNA, the CDR3 is TGCAGTGCTATACAGGTCCAAGAGACCCAGTACTTC.

This clonotype has ten or more counts. V is TRBV29-1 and J is TRBJ2-5; 7 bases agree with TRBD2. Trimming cost V 1 base and J 0 bases; bases outside gene matches: 8. The CDR3 consists of 16 residues. Germline CDR1 SQVTM, CDR2 ANQGSEA. The CDR3 loop is CSVEGVRLANQETQYF. The CDR3 DNA is TGCAGCGTTGAAGGTGTTCGACTAGCCAACCAAGAGACCCAGTACTTC.

This clonotype was seen many times. V and J are TRBV30 and TRBJ1-1; D is unclear. Germline loops: CDR1 GTSNPN, CDR2 SVGIG (reference sequence). This CDR3 has 14 amino acids. V lost 2 bases and J lost 5, with 15 bases in between. CDR3 region: CAWSIGTGITEAFF. The DNA of the CDR3 is TGTGCCTGGAGTATAGGCACGGGGATTACTGAAGCTTTCTTT.

Many counts were recorded for this clonotype. The chain has TRBV11-2 and TRBJ2-3; D unclear. The CDR3 runs to 16 residues. Germline CDR1 SGHAT, CDR2 FQNNGV. Deletions cut 4 bases from V and 1 base from J, with 15 bases between. The CDR3 DNA sequence: TGTGCCAGCAGCTCCGGGCAGCTTCGAGGCACAGATACGCAGTATTTT. Translating it yields CASSSGQLRGTDTQYF.

This clonotype was found a few times. The gene calls are TRBV5-1 and TRBJ2-7; 8 bases map to TRBD2. V trimming: 0 bases; J trimming: 2 bases; junction bases outside the gene matches: 13. CDR1 and CDR2 from the germline V gene are SGHRS and YFSETQ. The CDR3 has 18 amino acids. This CDR3 reads CASSLANMGAGATYEQYF. The CDR3 bases are TGCGCCAGCAGCTTGGCCAACATGGGAGCGGGAGCTACCTACGAGCAGTACTTC.

In its sample, this clonotype was seen many times. The chain combines TRBV4-1 with TRBJ1-1, with D possibly matching TRBD1 (5 bases). Germline values: CDR1 MGHRA, CDR2 YSYEKL. Trimming removed 0 bases from V and 6 bases from J, with 11 bases in between. This CDR3 has 14 amino acids. The CDR3 sequence is CASSQDVRVPEAFF. In DNA form, the CDR3 reads TGCGCCAGCAGCCAAGACGTCAGGGTTCCTGAAGCTTTCTTT.

In its sample, this clonotype was seen many times. The CDR3 DNA sequence: TGTGCCAGCAGTTACTCCGTGGGACAGTCTGCTACACCCCTCCACTTT. Protein: CASSYSVGQSATPLHF. The V gene is TRBV6-5, the J gene TRBJ1-6; 7 positions match TRBD1. Unmatched junction bases numbered 10, after V lost 0 bases and J lost 11 bases. The CDR3 consists of 16 residues. Germline V lookup: CDR1 MNHEY, CDR2 SVGAGI.

This clonotype was seen more than once but under ten times. This chain links TRBV5-1 with TRBJ1-2; D gene unclear. Germline CDR1 and CDR2: SGHRS and YFSETQ. V was trimmed by 4 bases and J by 7 bases, leaving 17 bases between them. This CDR3 comprises 14 residues. The CDR3 loop reads CASSGTAERGGYTF. CDR3 in DNA: TGCGCCAGCAGCGGAACAGCCGAACGGGGTGGCTACACCTTC.

This clonotype was observed many times. This chain connects TRBV6-5 to TRBJ2-1; D tentatively reads TRBD1 or TRBD2 (5 bases each). CDR1 MNHEY and CDR2 SVGAGI come from the germline V gene. Deletions cut 6 bases from V and 2 bases from J, with 14 bases between. This CDR3 spans 15 amino acids. Here the CDR3 reads CASRYRDGAYNEQFF. The CDR3 DNA reads as TGTGCCAGCAGGTACCGGGACGGAGCCTACAATGAGCAGTTCTTC.

A remark on this clonotype: A much larger clone differs by one base, so this may be a read error. The V call is TRBV6-5, the J call TRBJ1-1; D not certain. V was clipped by 2 bases and J by 0 bases, with 10 bases between them. Germline CDR1 and CDR2: MNHEY and SVGAGI. There are 15 residues in the CDR3. CDR3 nucleotides: TGTGCCAGCAGTTACCCGCCCGGGATGAACACTGAAGCTTTCTTT. It codes for CASSYPPGMNTEAFF.

This clonotype was counted between two and nine times. J is TRBJ1-6 and V is TRBV11-3; D remains unclear. Germline V gene lookup returns CDR1 SGHNT and CDR2 YENEEA. Between the trimmed V and J ends, which lost 11 bases and 10 bases, there was a span of 18 bases. There are 13 residues in the CDR3. Here the CDR3 reads CASSSTPASPLHF. In DNA, the CDR3 is TGTGCCTCTTCAAGTACACCCGCCTCACCCCTCCACTTT.

Comment on this clonotype: A much more abundant neighbour one base away suggests this may be a read error. Since the CDR3 does not end with the conserved phenylalanine or tryptophan, this likely comes from a read error. The chain recombines TRBV4-1 with TRBJ2-1, with unresolved D. Germline assignment: CDR1 MGHRA and CDR2 YSYEKL. CDR3 size: 13 residues. In DNA form, the CDR3 reads TGCGCAACTCGACACTATTCCTACAATGAGCAGTTCCTC. Translating gives CATRHYSYNEQFL.

This clonotype counts as large. This chain links TRBV20-1 with TRBJ1-2; D possibly corresponds to TRBD1 (6 bases). Trimming cost V 3 bases and J 2 bases, with 10 bases left between them. The germline V gene has CDR1 DFQATT and CDR2 SNEGSKA (reference sequence). This CDR3 is 13 amino acids long. The CDR3 bases are TGCAGTGCTAGGATAACAGGGAACTATGGCTACACCTTC. Amino acids: CSARITGNYGYTF.

There are many counts of this clonotype. The CDR3 DNA sequence: TGCGCCAGCAGTGGGGAACCGGATCAGCCCCAGCATTTT. Amino acids: CASSGEPDQPQHF. V is TRBV10-1 and J is TRBJ1-5, with D unclear. CDR1 is WNHNN and CDR2 is SYGVQD in the germline V gene (reference sequence). Trimming shortened V by 4 bases and J by 5 bases, and 9 bases separated the two germline ends. CDR3 length equals 13 residues.

This clonotype has a count of ten or more. The rearrangement joins TRBV18 to TRBJ2-3; tentative D call: TRBD2 (6 bases). The germline V gene has CDR1 KGHSH and CDR2 LQKENI. V lost 2 bases and J 3 bases, leaving 9 bases between the germline ends. The CDR3 has 14 amino acids. The CDR3 reads CASSPLRGTDTQYF. The CDR3 nucleotides read TGTGCCAGCTCACCATTGCGGGGTACAGATACGCAGTATTTT.

This clonotype was found many times. The V gene is TRBV27, the J gene TRBJ2-5; TRBD1 agrees at 8 bases. This CDR3 is built from 15 residues. V was pared by 7 bases and J by 4 bases, with 11 bases of the junction left unmatched. CDR1 is MNHEY, CDR2 SMNVEV, per germline (reference sequence). The DNA for the CDR3 is TGTGCCAGCACCCGACAAGGACAGGGACGAGAGACCCAGTACTTC. This translates into CASTRQGQGRETQYF.